This T cell receptor (beta chain) was identified during a study of CD8 T cells in ankylosing spondylitis. This clonotype was counted at least ten times. In making TCR beta libraries, quantitative 5'-RACE with molecular barcodes was used. TCRdb re-called the 5' RACE reads through MiXCR, storing one row per CDR3 protein. The table lists approximately 240,000 distinct CDR3 sequences, roughly 10% of them singletons, with 2% to 3% in the top ten. The sequencing sample was made of blood, either unsorted or a sorted T cell fraction (not recorded which). This TCR derives from a male donor with ankylosing spondylitis or in good health (not recorded which).

This chain's CDR3 is CASSRTGVSREKLFF. The DNA for the CDR3 is TGTGCCAGCAGCCGTACTGGAGTTTCCCGGGAAAAACTGTTTTTT. The chain links TRBV6-1 to TRBJ1-4; D unresolved. V was trimmed by 6 bases and J by 8 bases, leaving 19 bases between them. Germline assignment: CDR1 MNHNS and CDR2 SASEGT. The CDR3 is made up of 15 amino acids.